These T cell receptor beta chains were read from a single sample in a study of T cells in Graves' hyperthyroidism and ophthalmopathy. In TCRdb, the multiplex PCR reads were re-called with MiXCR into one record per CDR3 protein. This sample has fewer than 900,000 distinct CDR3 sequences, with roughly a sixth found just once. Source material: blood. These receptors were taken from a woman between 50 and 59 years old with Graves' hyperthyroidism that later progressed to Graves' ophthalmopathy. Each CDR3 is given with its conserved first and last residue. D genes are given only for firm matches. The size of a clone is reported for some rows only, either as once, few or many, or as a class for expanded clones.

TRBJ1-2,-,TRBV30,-,CAWSSRGRRGYTF,TGTGCCTGGAGCTCTAGGGGCCGCCGAGGCTACACCTTC
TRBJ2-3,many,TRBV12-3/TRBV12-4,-,CASSLLDSSSTDTQYF,TGTGCCAGCAGTCTCTTGGACAGCTCTAGCACAGATACGCAGTATTTT
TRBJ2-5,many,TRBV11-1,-,CASSTRTSEETQYF,TGTGCCAGCAGCACTCGGACCTCCGAAGAGACCCAGTACTTC
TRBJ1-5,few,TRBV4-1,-,CASSQDPQGGYLQYQPQHF,TGCGCCAGCAGCCAAGATCCGCAGGGAGGTTATTTGCAATATCAGCCCCAGCATTTT
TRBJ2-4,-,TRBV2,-,CATQLAKNIQYF,TGTGCCACGCAGTTAGCCAAAAACATTCAGTACTTC
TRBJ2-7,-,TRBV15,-,CATSRELEAYEQYF,TGTGCCACCAGCAGAGAATTGGAAGCCTACGAGCAGTACTTC
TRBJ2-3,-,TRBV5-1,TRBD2,CASSLVLRGGGTDTQYF,TGCGCCAGCAGCTTGGTACTGCGGGGGGGGGGCACAGATACGCAGTATTTT
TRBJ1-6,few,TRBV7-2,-,CASSQWDRAGNSPLHF,TGTGCCAGCAGCCAATGGGATAGGGCTGGGAATTCACCCCTCCACTTT
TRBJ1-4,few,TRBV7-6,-,CASSLDGTVNEKLFF,TGTGCCAGCAGCTTAGACGGGACTGTTAATGAAAAACTGTTTTTT
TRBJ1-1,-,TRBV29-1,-,CSAGGMNTEAFF,TGCAGCGCCGGAGGGATGAACACTGAAGCTTTCTTT
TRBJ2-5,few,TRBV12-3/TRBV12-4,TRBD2,CASSPLAGPGTQYF,TGTGCCAGCAGTCCCCTAGCGGGGCCGGGGACCCAGTACTTC
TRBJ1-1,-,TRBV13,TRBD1,CASSPRTGRGVNTEAFF,TGTGCCAGCAGCCCCCGGACAGGGAGAGGGGTGAACACTGAAGCTTTCTTT
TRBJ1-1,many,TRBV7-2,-,CASSFGAGYTEAFF,-
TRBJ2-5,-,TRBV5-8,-,CASSGPSGVRETQYF,TGTGCCAGCAGCGGGCCGTCTGGGGTACGGGAGACCCAGTACTTC
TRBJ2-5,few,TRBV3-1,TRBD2,CASSQLSGGRETQYF,TGTGCCAGCAGCCAGTTATCGGGGGGGCGGGAGACCCAGTACTTC
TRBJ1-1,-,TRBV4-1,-,CASSQDPDMNTEAFF,TGCGCCAGCAGCCAAGACCCAGATATGAACACTGAAGCTTTCTTT
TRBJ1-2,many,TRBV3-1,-,CASSQDLGSPNYGYTF,TGTGCCAGCAGCCAAGATTTGGGCAGCCCGAACTATGGCTACACCTTC
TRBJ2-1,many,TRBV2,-,CASSVFGAYNEQFF,TGTGCCAGCAGTGTGTTTGGGGCCTACAATGAGCAGTTCTTC
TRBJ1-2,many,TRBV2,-,CASRGLQDYGYTF,TGTGCCAGCAGGGGGCTGCAGGACTATGGCTACACCTTC
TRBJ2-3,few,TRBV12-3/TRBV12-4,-,CASSFPGGSGDTQYF,TGTGCCAGCAGTTTTCCTGGCGGTTCTGGAGATACGCAGTATTTT
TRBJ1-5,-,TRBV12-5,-,CASGLGRVPNQPQHF,TGTGCTAGTGGTTTGGGACGAGTGCCCAATCAGCCCCAGCATTTT
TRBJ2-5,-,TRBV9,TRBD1,CASSSDRIHQETQYF,TGTGCCAGCAGCTCGGACAGGATCCACCAAGAGACCCAGTACTTC
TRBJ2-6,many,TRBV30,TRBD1,CAWSAGGHSGANVLTF,TGTGCCTGGAGTGCAGGGGGTCATTCTGGGGCCAACGTCCTGACTTTC
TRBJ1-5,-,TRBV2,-,CASSAWDYSNQPQHF,TGTGCCAGCAGTGCCTGGGACTATAGCAATCAGCCCCAGCATTTT
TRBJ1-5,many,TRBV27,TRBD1,CASSLRANRGSNQPQHF,TGTGCCAGCAGTTTAAGAGCGAACAGGGGAAGCAATCAGCCCCAGCATTTT
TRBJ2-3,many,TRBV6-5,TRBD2,CASSYPSGLAGLTDTQYF,TGTGCCAGCAGTTACCCCTCGGGACTAGCGGGGCTTACAGATACGCAGTATTTT